The sequence of this T cell receptor (beta chain) was determined in a study of shared clonotypes between healthy human individuals. Whole-study findings and limits: It was only blood that was sampled, and tissue repertoires likely differ.

Trimming removed 11 bases at V and 3 bases at J, with 16 bases between. The CDR3 is 13 residues long. Germline loops: CDR1 MNHNS, CDR2 SASEGT. Turning to this clone: Its antigen is not identified.

Running of the assay took place at deep level. Some clones are missing from TCRdb's copy, which holds only in-frame ones; the method was immunoSEQ multiplex PCR. The sample yields 450,000 to 550,000 clones, 75% to 85% seen once. This TCR came from a woman aged 40-49 years in good health. Some clones in this sample may be carry-over from other donors' samples. The specimen sequenced was PBMCs. This chain links TRBV6-1 with TRBJ1-1; D call uncertain. Here the CDR3 reads CAACKRWDTEAFF. The DNA of the CDR3 is TGTGCCGCGTGCAAAAGGTGGGACACTGAAGCTTTCTTT.